This passage covers 19 T cell receptor beta chains from one sample sequenced in a study of T cells in Graves' hyperthyroidism and ophthalmopathy. Amplification targeted TCR beta CDR3 regions from RNA transcripts. An initial round of RT-PCR targeting the TCR CDR3 relied on the HTBI primer set. TCRdb analysed the multiplex PCR reads with MiXCR anew, one entry per CDR3 protein. The sample carries 200,000 to 250,000 distinct CDR3 sequences, approximately 17% recorded once. Sequencing was performed on blood. These receptors all come from a middle-aged man with Graves' hyperthyroidism.

The chain employs TRBV6-1 and TRBJ2-5, with 13 bases that match TRBD2. The CDR3 is made up of 15 amino acids. With 6 bases clipped from V and 5 bases from J, the junction kept 6 bases outside the gene matches. Germline CDR1 and CDR2: MNHNS and SASEGT. The CDR3, as DNA: TGTGCCAGCAGATCGCGACTAGCGGGAGGTGAGACCCAGTACTTC. Its translation: CASRSRLAGGETQYF.

This clonotype was counted ten times or more. DNA for the CDR3: TGTGCCAGCAGCAGGCCTTATTACACCGGGGAGCTGTTTTTT. Protein product: CASSRPYYTGELFF. The J gene is TRBJ2-2, the V gene TRBV28, with D hard to call. The germline V and J ends were trimmed by 6 bases and 3 bases, with 11 bases remaining between them. The CDR3 runs to 14 residues. Germline V CDR1 and CDR2: MDHEN, SYDVKM.

The V and J genes are TRBV7-8 and TRBJ2-1; weak D call: TRBD2 (6 bases). The germline V gene encodes CDR1 SGHVS and CDR2 FQNEAQ. This CDR3 has 14 amino acids. V lost 5 bases, J lost 7 bases, and 15 bases lay in between. Here the CDR3 DNA reads TGTGCCAGCAGCCCTTTGGCTAGCGAGAATGAGCAGTTCTTC. It is translated as CASSPLASENEQFF.

As concerns this clonotype: A clone one base away is much larger, so this may be a read error. The CDR3 ends on some other residue instead of the conserved phenylalanine or tryptophan, so this is likely a read error. The J gene is TRBJ2-1, the V gene TRBV18, with 7 bases aligning to TRBD2. The germline V gene encodes CDR1 KGHSH and CDR2 LQKENI. The CDR3 totals 14 residues. Trimming took 3 bases from V and 10 from J; bases not matched to a gene: 9. DNA for the CDR3: TGTGCCAGCTCACCGGGGCTGCGGACTAGAGAGCAGTTCCTC. Encoded protein: CASSPGLRTREQFL.

In this sample, this clonotype turned up many times. This chain links TRBV12-3 or TRBV12-4 with TRBJ2-1; tentatively, D is TRBD1 or TRBD2 (5 bases each). CDR3 length: 14 amino acids. The germline V and J ends were trimmed by 4 bases and 6 bases, with 13 bases remaining between them. The CDR3 DNA is TGTGCCAGCAGTTGGGGGTCATCGGGCAATGAGCAGTTCTTC. It encodes CASSWGSSGNEQFF.

This clonotype was recorded at least ten times. This chain uses TRBV11-2 with TRBJ1-2; no clear D. The CDR3 extends over 12 amino acids. Trimming removed 0 bases at V and 6 bases at J, with 5 bases between. Germline V gives CDR1 SGHAT, CDR2 FQNNGV. The CDR3 sequence: CASSLESNGYTF. CDR3 in DNA: TGTGCCAGCAGCTTAGAGAGTAATGGCTACACCTTC.

This clonotype showed up many times. The chain carries TRBV2 and TRBJ2-3, with a possible D match to TRBD1 (8 bases). V was pared by 4 bases and J by 4 bases, with 12 bases between. The CDR3 extends over 14 amino acids. Germline V gene lookup returns CDR1 SNHLY and CDR2 FYNNEI. This chain's CDR3 is CASSGQGRADTQYF. CDR3 coding DNA: TGTGCCAGCAGTGGACAGGGGAGGGCAGATACGCAGTATTTT. Full variable domain (rest looked up from reference TRBV2 and TRBJ2-3): EPEVTQTPSHQVTQMGQEVILRCVPISNHLYFYWYRQILGQKVEFLVSFYNNEISEKSEIFDDQFSVERPDGSNFTLKIRSTKLEDSAMYFCASSGQGRADTQYFGPGTRLTVL.

This clonotype was seen many times. The V gene is TRBV12-3 or TRBV12-4, the J gene TRBJ1-6; D gene uncertain. The CDR3 has 18 residues. Trimming stripped 3 bases from V and 6 bases from J, with 21 bases between. Here the CDR3 DNA reads TGTGCCAGCAGTTTCGGCATACCCTACCCAACCTCTAATTCACCCCTCCACTTT. Protein: CASSFGIPYPTSNSPLHF.

This clonotype was counted at least ten times. J is TRBJ2-3 and V is TRBV24-1, with unresolved D. This CDR3 comprises 16 residues. CDR1 is KGHDR, CDR2 SFDVKD, per germline. Trimming stripped 4 bases from V and 0 bases from J, with 13 bases between. CDR3 protein: CATSDPAKISTDTQYF. In DNA form, the CDR3 reads TGTGCCACCAGTGACCCTGCAAAGATTAGCACAGATACGCAGTATTTT.

This clonotype was detected many times. The genes are TRBV20-1 and TRBJ1-1; D is uncertain. The CDR3 contains 11 residues. V gave up 6 bases and J gave up 3 bases, with 8 bases separating them. Germline CDR1 and CDR2: DFQATT and SNEGSKA (reference sequence). The CDR3 DNA reads TGCAGTGCCCGGTTATACACTGAAGCTTTCTTT. This codes for CSARLYTEAFF.

This clonotype was seen repeatedly, ten times or more. The genes are TRBV20-1 and TRBJ1-6; D is ambiguous. This CDR3 region has 12 residues. With 3 bases removed from V and 7 bases from J, the gap between germline ends came to 7 bases. CDR1 DFQATT and CDR2 SNEGSKA come from the germline V gene (reference sequence). The CDR3 spells CSASGRNSPLHF. In DNA, the CDR3 is TGCAGTGCTAGTGGGCGGAATTCACCCCTCCACTTT.

This clonotype was found a few times. V and J are TRBV6-2 or TRBV6-3 and TRBJ1-1, with D perhaps matching TRBD1 (6 bases). This CDR3 contains 13 residues. V shed 5 bases and J shed 5 bases, with 12 bases lying between them. CDR1 and CDR2 from the germline V gene are MNHEY and SVGEGT. Here the CDR3 reads CASSPRGGTEAFF. The CDR3 nucleotides are TGTGCCAGCAGTCCCCGAGGGGGGACTGAAGCTTTCTTT.

This clonotype came up many times. This chain joins TRBV18 and TRBJ1-1; a possible D gene is TRBD1 (5 bases). The CDR3 length is 13 residues. V was pared by 2 bases and J by 3 bases, with 7 bases between. Germline V gene lookup returns CDR1 KGHSH and CDR2 LQKENI. The CDR3 spells CASSPTTDTEAFF. The CDR3 region has the DNA TGTGCCAGCTCACCAACGACAGACACTGAAGCTTTCTTT.

This clonotype appeared many times. The V and J genes are TRBV16 and TRBJ2-7; D is ambiguous. Germline V gene data show CDR1 as KGHSY and CDR2 as FQNENV. V gave up 4 bases and J gave up 2 bases, with 12 bases separating them. The CDR3 consists of 14 residues. CDR3 sequence (DNA): TGTGCCAGCAGCCCGGCGGAAACACCCTACGAGCAGTACTTC. This codes for CASSPAETPYEQYF.

This clonotype was observed many times. The rearrangement links TRBV6-1 to TRBJ2-3; 9 bases are a match to TRBD2. Unmatched junction bases numbered 5, after V lost 5 bases and J lost 5 bases. The germline gives CDR1 MNHNS, CDR2 SASEGT. The CDR3 loop spans 14 amino acids. CDR3 protein: CASSYGGRGDTQYF. The CDR3 region has the DNA TGTGCCAGCAGTTATGGCGGGAGGGGAGATACGCAGTATTTT.

The gene calls are TRBV6-5 and TRBJ2-1; no clear D. V shed 1 base and J shed 7 bases, with 8 bases lying between them. The CDR3 covers 13 residues. Germline lookup yields CDR1 MNHEY and CDR2 SVGAGI. The CDR3 DNA follows: TGTGCCAGCAGTTACTTGGCCGGGAATGAGCAGTTCTTC. This sequence encodes CASSYLAGNEQFF.

The chain recombines TRBV6-2 or TRBV6-3 with TRBJ2-7; D ambiguous. Germline V CDR1 and CDR2: MNHEY, SVGEGT. The CDR3 sequence is 13 residues long. Trimming left V 3 bases short and J 3 bases short, with 9 bases between. The CDR3 nucleotides read TGTGCCAGCAGTTATCAGGACGGCTACGAGCAGTACTTC. It translates to CASSYQDGYEQYF.

The sample holds many counts of this clonotype. V usage is TRBV10-3 and J usage is TRBJ1-5, with D perhaps TRBD1 (6 bases). The CDR3 has 13 amino acids. The germline V and J ends were trimmed by 10 bases and 5 bases, with 15 bases remaining between them. The germline CDR1 and CDR2 sequences are ENHRY and SYGVKD. Here the CDR3 reads CATRGQPDQPQHF. CDR3 coding DNA: TGTGCCACAAGAGGACAGCCGGATCAGCCCCAGCATTTT.

In this sample, this clonotype turned up many times. This chain uses TRBV12-3 or TRBV12-4 with TRBJ2-5; D may be TRBD1 (6 bases). V was cut by 1 base and J by 5 bases, with 11 bases left in between. The CDR3 is made up of 14 amino acids. The CDR3 region is CASSLGQQGETQYF. CDR3 DNA sequence: TGTGCCAGCAGTTTAGGTCAACAGGGTGAGACCCAGTACTTC.